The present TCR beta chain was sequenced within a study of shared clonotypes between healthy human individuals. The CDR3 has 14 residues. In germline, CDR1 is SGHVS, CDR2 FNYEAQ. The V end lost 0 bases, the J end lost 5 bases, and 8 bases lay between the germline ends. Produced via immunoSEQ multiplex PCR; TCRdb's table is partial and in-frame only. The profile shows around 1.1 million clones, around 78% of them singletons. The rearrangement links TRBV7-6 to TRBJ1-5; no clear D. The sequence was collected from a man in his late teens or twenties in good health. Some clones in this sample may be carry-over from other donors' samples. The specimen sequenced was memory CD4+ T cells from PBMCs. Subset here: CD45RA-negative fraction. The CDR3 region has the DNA TGTGCCAGCAGCTTAGCGGATCGGGATCAGCCCCAGCATTTT. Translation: CASSLADRDQPQHF.